This T cell receptor (beta chain) was identified during a study of T cells in localized non-small cell lung cancer. Broader study findings: In the blood, greater T cell density corresponded to longer overall survival. Adjacent lung exhibited a median of about 50 among the 100 most abundant tumor clones. Adjacent uninvolved lung had the highest clonality, suggesting focused antigen responses. One tumor region alone was sequenced, and heterogeneity therefore remains possible.

Assay used: immunoSEQ multiplex PCR; TCRdb lists only in-frame clones, some missing. This table has more than 30,000 clones, 88% appearing once. As concerns this clone: Its cognate antigen is unknown.

This CDR3 has 14 amino acids. Trimming removed 7 bases from V and 4 bases from J, with 15 bases in between. Germline V CDR1 and CDR2: MNHNS, SASEGT. The material sequenced was peripheral blood mononuclear cells, taken before any cancer treatment. This receptor was identified in a woman aged 40 to 75 with stage III lung adenocarcinoma. The chain combines TRBV6-1 with TRBJ2-3, with D perhaps TRBD2 (7 bases). The CDR3 sequence: CASNRGGEADTQYF. CDR3 DNA sequence: TGTGCCAGCAACCGAGGGGGGGAAGCAGATACGCAGTATTTT.